This is a list of T cell receptor beta chains from one sample in a study of identical twins. Via MiXCR, TCRdb re-called the 5' RACE reads, giving one row per CDR3 protein. The sample contains some 730,000 distinct CDR3 sequences, about 18% of which appear only once. These same records also appear under a second study, on T cells expressing NK-cell markers.

Sequenced material: PBMCs. Receptors originate from a woman under 30 in good health. CDR3s include the opening cysteine and the closing phenylalanine or tryptophan. The D gene is left open where the match is weak. Not every row has a clone size; where given, it reads once, few, many or a size class.

>-|13|few|TRBJ2-7|TRBV5-1
CASSLDVEGEQYF
TGCGCCAGCAGCTTGGACGTCGAGGGCGAGCAGTACTTC
>-|15|many|TRBJ2-1|TRBV6-5
CASSYLGLLDNEQFF
TGTGCCAGCAGTTATCTCGGCCTCCTCGACAATGAGCAGTTCTTC
>TRBD2|16|few|TRBJ2-2|TRBV5-1
CASSLSSGGYTGELFF
TGCGCCAGCAGCTTGTCATCGGGAGGTTACACCGGGGAGCTGTTTTTT
>-|14|-|TRBJ1-1|TRBV11-2
CASSLAFGNTEAFF
TGTGCCAGCAGCTTAGCATTCGGGAACACTGAAGCTTTCTTT
>TRBD1|14|-|TRBJ1-3|TRBV20-1
CSARETGGENTIYF
TGCAGTGCTAGGGAGACAGGGGGAGAAAACACCATATATTTT
>TRBD1|17|once|TRBJ1-1|TRBV6-1
CASSKEDRGRGNTEAFF
TGTGCCAGCAGCAAAGAGGACAGGGGGAGAGGGAACACTGAAGCTTTCTTT
>-|16|few|TRBJ1-3|TRBV7-6
CASSLDSGGPGNTIYF
TGTGCCAGCAGCTTAGATTCGGGGGGGCCTGGAAACACCATATATTTT
>-|15|few|TRBJ1-1|TRBV12-3/TRBV12-4
CASSLVEAMNTEAFF
TGTGCCAGCAGTTTAGTCGAGGCTATGAACACTGAAGCTTTCTTT
>-|15|few|TRBJ2-5|TRBV12-3/TRBV12-4
CASRLRAGGEETQYF
TGTGCCAGCAGACTACGGGCAGGGGGGGAAGAGACCCAGTACTTC
>-|18|-|TRBJ2-7|TRBV12-3/TRBV12-4
CASGDDLNTGGSTYEQYF
TGTGCCAGCGGCGACGATCTCAACACCGGGGGTTCTACCTACGAGCAGTACTTC
>-|12|many|TRBJ1-1|TRBV12-3/TRBV12-4
CASSLGGREAFF
TGTGCCAGCAGTTTGGGGGGCAGGGAAGCTTTCTTT
>-|11|few|TRBJ2-1|TRBV12-3/TRBV12-4
CASSPFHEQFF
TGTGCCAGCAGCCCATTCCACGAGCAGTTCTTC
>TRBD2|13|many|TRBJ2-4|TRBV29-1
CSVVGGGENIQYF
TGCAGCGTTGTCGGGGGGGGCGAAAACATTCAGTACTTC
>-|12|few|TRBJ1-1|TRBV7-9
CASSSTYGEAFF
TGTGCCAGCAGCTCCACATATGGTGAAGCTTTCTTT
>-|13|-|TRBJ2-1|TRBV20-1
CSAHRTNYNEQFF
TGCAGTGCTCATAGGACTAATTACAATGAGCAGTTCTTC